This entry concerns a single T cell receptor beta chain. This clone appeared a few times. Its antigen is not yet known. Base qualities are missing; no much larger clone stands one base away. V loses 3 bases of germline sequence and J loses 5 bases, and the interval between the two ends is 4 bases. The cysteine opens and the phenylalanine closes a CDR3 of 11 amino acids. Left in the record is the CDR3 DNA by itself, 33 bases read in frame from the first base. These data originate in a study of blood T cell repertoires in COVID-19 (dated by TCRdb to about 2020). Regarding the research as a whole: The collaborator samples originated in the United States, Italy and Spain and spanned the acute and convalescent phases of COVID-19. The material from the prospective study consisted of cDNA or gDNA derived from T cells, B-cell-depleted T cells, or PBMCs. Deeply sampled blood TCRbeta repertoires from subjects exposed to, actively infected with, or recovered from COVID-19 were included in the dataset. The repertoires were released in a freely available public database meant as a resource for research on the immune response to SARS-CoV-2. Samples came from the ongoing ImmuneRACE study (first 160 participants) plus 1,254 subjects from 6 global collaborators. Nearly every sample came with metadata listing a de-identified subject ID, COVID-19 status, age in years and sex. Where available, HLA class I and class II types were taken from metadata supplied by the sample provider and were not determined by assay-based typing. Overall study outcomes, separate from this receptor: The amount of clinical and demographic metadata varied by source and participant and was provided uncurated.

Enrolling through a virtual design, the prospective study's participants ranged in age from roughly 18 to 100 years and lived across about two dozen United States geographic areas. To assign participants to cohorts, the prospective study relied on clinical history that participants themselves reported in a screening survey and a study questionnaire. In the prospective study, mobile phlebotomists collected whole blood, serum and a nasopharyngeal or oropharyngeal swab from each participant. Over an approximately two-month period, participants in the prospective study had the option of providing additional blood draws and questionnaires. Blood samples from the prospective study were shipped frozen or at room temperature prior to DNA extraction. TCRbeta CDR3 regions were amplified from genomic DNA by means of the immunoSEQ Assay, a bias-controlled multiplex PCR. The source study handled its data this way. The number of nucleated cells in each sample was estimated from the amplification of reference gene primers within the assay. To quantify the absolute abundance of each unique TCRbeta CDR3 rearrangement, sequence reads were collapsed and filtered. For each sample, productive Simpson clonality was calculated by taking the square root of Simpson's diversity index across productive rearrangements. TCRdb retrieved this table from immuneACCESS and kept in-frame rearrangements only. Not all clones are present; in checked studies, unresolved V genes account for under half, and no reason is known for the remainder. D and trimming come from the DNA, and the V and J calls and clone size come from that table. The sample profile shows around 260,000 clones; around 84% of them were found once. The ten largest account for about 4% of the sample.

The specimen was PBMCs or T cells enriched from blood (not recorded which). This receptor chain uses TRBV12-3 or TRBV12-4 and TRBJ2-5, with no confident D gene call. This TCR derives from a man in his thirties or forties with acute COVID-19. CDR3 loop: CASSFGETQYF. The DNA sequence is as follows: TGTGCCAGCAGTTTCGGGGAGACCCAGTACTTC.